This TCR beta chain was retrieved from a study of human T cells and chemical hapten exposure. Overall study results and limits: Expanded TCRs created a significantly greater count of big CDR3 similarity clusters than controls did. Those TCRs sitting above 1 in 1000 frequency stayed the same with DPC sensitization.

Using its own MiXCR run on the RACE reads, TCRdb lists one record per CDR3 protein. Here the sample spans more than 85,000 distinct CDR3 sequences, around 35% being singletons. Stated time point: patch test 3, about 24 weeks after DPC sensitization. As for treatment: therapeutic diphenylcyclopropenone sensitization with weekly scalp DPC. This CDR3 contains 16 residues. Trimming cost V 6 bases and J 7 bases, with 19 bases left between them. Per germline, CDR1 MNHEY and CDR2 SVGAGI. As regards this clonotype: Its antigen is not identified.

The source material was whole blood, sampled in connection with sensitization to the hapten diphenylcyclopropenone (DPC). This TCR came from a middle-aged man with alopecia areata. Some clones in this sample may be carry-over from other donors' samples. The chain joins TRBV6-5 to TRBJ1-6; no clear D. CDR3: CASSTTPTSQNSPLHF. Here the CDR3 DNA reads TGTGCCAGCAGCACCACTCCGACATCCCAAAATTCACCCCTCCACTTT.